This T cell receptor (beta chain) derives from a study of shared clonotypes between healthy human individuals. Of note for this clone: No antigen is known for it.

Sequencing was performed with immunoSEQ multiplex PCR; in TCRdb, only in-frame clones are kept and a portion is missing. The sample consists of around 1.1 million clones, about 72% of them appearing once. The split of CD4+ cells yielded CD45RA+ naive and CD45RA-negative memory subsets. Germline loops: CDR1 SGHAT, CDR2 FQNNGV. CDR3 length equals 15 residues. With V trimmed by 6 bases and J by 4 bases, 9 bases remained unmatched. Overall study results and limits: The sole specimen, blood, was sampled, and tissue repertoires likely differ. Relative to clonotypes present in all four donors, those not shared had lower generation probabilities. Large depth notwithstanding, sorted-subset sequencing proved incomplete by rarefaction.

Sequencing was performed on memory CD4+ T cells from PBMCs. Subset of the sample: CD45RA-negative fraction. The sequence derives from a man younger than 35 in good health. Some clones in this sample may be carry-over from other donors' samples. The chain is built from TRBV11-2 and TRBJ2-5; 9 positions match TRBD2. The CDR3 protein is CASSPPGGRVETQYF. The CDR3 DNA is TGTGCCAGCAGTCCCCCCGGCGGGAGGGTAGAGACCCAGTACTTC.